A single sample is the source of the 13 T cell receptor beta chains below, sequenced in a study of shared clonotypes between healthy human individuals. Generated by immunoSEQ multiplex PCR, the TCRdb table keeps only in-frame clones and is missing some. Of 1.5 million to 1.9 million clones listed, 95% to 99% are singletons. Sample: naive CD4+ T cells sorted from blood. Subset denoted: CD45RA+ positively selected. These receptors were obtained from a man younger than 45 in good health.

The chain recombines TRBV29-1 with TRBJ2-7; no reliable D call. Trimming stripped 4 bases from V and 5 bases from J, with 12 bases between. The CDR3 totals 12 residues. The germline V gene encodes CDR1 SQVTM and CDR2 ANQGSEA. This CDR3 reads CSVGLTVNEQYF. The CDR3 DNA sequence: TGCAGCGTTGGCCTTACAGTTAACGAGCAGTACTTC.

V is TRBV4-2 and J is TRBJ2-2; D gene unclear. Trimming left V 0 bases short and J 1 base short, with 12 bases between. CDR3 length: 17 residues. Germline V gene sequence: CDR1 LGHNA, CDR2 YNFKEQ. The CDR3 nucleotides read TGTGCCAGCAGCCAAGAGGCGGTGGGGTTGAACACCGGGGAGCTGTTTTTT. Translating gives CASSQEAVGLNTGELFF.

The V gene is TRBV28, the J gene TRBJ2-2; the match to TRBD1 covers 9 bases. This CDR3 has 15 amino acids. CDR1 is MDHEN and CDR2 is SYDVKM in the germline V gene. Unmatched junction bases numbered 10, after V lost 10 bases and J lost 4 bases. The CDR3 loop reads CATGPGQGTTGELFF. In DNA, the CDR3 is TGTGCCACCGGTCCGGGACAGGGAACCACCGGGGAGCTGTTTTTT.

The count of this clone is one. The chain combines TRBV5-4 with TRBJ2-7; 8 bases are a match to TRBD2. The trim removed 0 bases at V and 11 bases at J, leaving 10 bases unmatched. The CDR3 has 14 residues. Germline V gene lookup returns CDR1 SGHNT and CDR2 YYREEE (reference sequence). The DNA of the CDR3 is TGTGCCAGCAGCTTGGCCAGTTTAGCGGGGAGCGAGTACTTC. It translates to CASSLASLAGSEYF. Complete variable domain (other parts from reference TRBV5-4 and TRBJ2-7): ETGVTQSPTHLIKTRGQQVTLRCSSQSGHNTVSWYQQALGQGPQFIFQYYREEENGRGNFPPRFSGLQFPNYSSELNVNALELDDSALYLCASSLASLAGSEYFGPGTRLTVT.

J is TRBJ1-5 and V is TRBV19; 8 nucleotides line up with TRBD1. This CDR3 has 14 amino acids. Per the germline V gene, CDR1 is LNHDA and CDR2 is SQIVND (reference sequence). With 6 bases clipped from V and 9 bases from J, the junction kept 10 bases outside the gene matches. The CDR3: CASSPGQVKWPQHF. CDR3 DNA: TGTGCCAGTAGCCCGGGACAGGTAAAGTGGCCCCAGCATTTT.

Points on this clone: Other DNA sequences in this specimen translate into the identical CDR3. CDR3: CASSVASGTDTQYF. As DNA, the CDR3 is TGTGCCAGCAGCGTAGCAAGCGGCACAGATACGCAGTATTTT. The chain couples TRBV9 to TRBJ2-3, with D hard to call. Germline V gives CDR1 SGDLS, CDR2 YYNGEE. Trimming pared 0 bases from V and 1 base from J, leaving 6 bases between. The CDR3 spans 14 residues.

V is TRBV6-5 and J is TRBJ2-5; TRBD1 is a possible D gene (6 bases). Germline V gene lookup returns CDR1 MNHEY and CDR2 SVGAGI. CDR3 length: 14 amino acids. The ends were cut back, 4 bases at V and 1 base at J, with 10 bases in the middle. The chain's CDR3 is CASSLLGGQETQYF. In DNA form, the CDR3 reads TGTGCCAGCAGTTTATTAGGGGGCCAAGAGACCCAGTACTTC.

The rearrangement links TRBV28 to TRBJ2-1; 11 positions match TRBD2. V gave up 6 bases and J gave up 4 bases; unmatched junction bases: 5. Germline CDR1 reads MDHEN; CDR2 reads SYDVKM. This CDR3 region has 15 residues. The CDR3 here is CASRVGLAAYNEQFF. CDR3 coding DNA: TGTGCCAGCAGGGTGGGACTAGCGGCTTACAATGAGCAGTTCTTC.

The chain joins TRBV4-3 to TRBJ2-3, with D maybe TRBD2 (5 bases). The CDR3 sequence is 15 residues long. The V gene's germline CDR1 is LGHNA and CDR2 YSLEER. The V gene lost 1 base and the J gene lost 2 bases, with 10 bases spanning the gap. The CDR3 DNA reads as TGCGCCAGCAGCCAAGGAGGGATCGTCACAGATACGCAGTATTTT. Its translation is CASSQGGIVTDTQYF.

The sample holds one count of this clone. The V and J genes are TRBV7-6 and TRBJ1-1; D is uncertain. This CDR3 has 15 residues. Germline V gene lookup returns CDR1 SGHVS and CDR2 FNYEAQ. The V and J ends lost 4 bases and 1 base respectively, with 13 bases between them. CDR3 DNA sequence: TGTGCCAGCAGCTCCTTGTCTATTCCGAACACTGAAGCTTTCTTT. It specifies CASSSLSIPNTEAFF. Variable domain in full (rest from reference TRBV7-6 and TRBJ1-1): GAGVSQSPRYKVTKRGQDVALRCDPISGHVSLYWYRQALGQGPEFLTYFNYEAQQDKSGLPNDRFSAERPEGSISTLTIQRTEQRDSAMYRCASSSLSIPNTEAFFGQGTRLTVV.

The rearrangement uses TRBV5-1 and TRBJ2-1; D gene unclear. Trimming pared 4 bases from V and 0 bases from J, leaving 20 bases between. Germline V lookup: CDR1 SGHRS, CDR2 YFSETQ. This CDR3 comprises 18 residues. The CDR3: CASSPVGAKKSSYNEQFF. The DNA of the CDR3 is TGCGCCAGCAGCCCAGTCGGTGCCAAGAAAAGCTCCTACAATGAGCAGTTCTTC.

The chain links TRBV7-9 to TRBJ1-2; 12 nucleotides align to TRBD1. The CDR3 spans 16 residues. The J segment lost 4 bases and the V segment lost 4 bases, leaving 7 bases of the junction unmatched. Germline V gene sequence: CDR1 SEHNR, CDR2 FQNEAQ (reference sequence). CDR3 nucleotide sequence: TGTGCCAGCAGCTCCGGGGACAGGGGGCTCCTCTATGGCTACACCTTC. This gives the protein CASSSGDRGLLYGYTF. Using reference TRBV7-9 and TRBJ1-2 for the parts outside the CDR3, the full variable domain is DTGVSQNPRHKITKRGQNVTFRCDPISEHNRLYWYRQTLGQGPEFLTYFQNEAQLEKSRLLSDRFSAERPKGSFSTLEIQRTEQGDSAMYLCASSSGDRGLLYGYTFGSGTRLTVV.

The J gene is TRBJ1-4, the V gene TRBV11-2; TRBD1 matches at 12 bases. J gave up 8 bases and V 5 bases, and 6 bases lay outside the gene matches. CDR1 is SGHAT and CDR2 is FQNNGV in the germline V gene. The CDR3 has 15 amino acids. The CDR3 DNA is TGTGCCAGCAGCGATGGGACAGGGGGCAGGGAAAAACTGTTTTTT. Its translation: CASSDGTGGREKLFF.